This is a list of T cell receptor beta chains from one sample in a study of T cell responses to AZD1222 COVID-19 vaccine. Data came from immunoSEQ multiplex PCR; TCRdb stores just in-frame clones and leaves some out. The table lists 55,000 to 85,000 clones, around 83% of them singletons. Sample: peripheral blood, taken on day 0 of AZD1222 vaccination. These receptors were obtained from an adult in good health. The CDR3 runs from the conserved cysteine through the conserved F or W. The D gene is left open where the match is weak. Where a row states a size, it is once, few, many or the class of an expanded clone; other rows omit it.

clone size	J gene	D gene	V gene	CDR3 DNA	CDR3 protein
NA	TRBJ2-7	TRBD1	TRBV6-2/TRBV6-3	TGTGCCAGCAGCCCGGGACAGGGAAGGGGATCCTACGAGCAGTACTTC	CASSPGQGRGSYEQYF
once	TRBJ2-5	TRBD2	TRBV5-1	TGCGCCAGCAGCCTAGCGGGGGGAGGAGAGACCCAGTACTTC	CASSLAGGGETQYF
NA	TRBJ1-5	NA	TRBV30	TGTGCCTGGGGGGGAGGGGGGAATCAGCCCCAGCATTTT	CAWGGGGNQPQHF
NA	TRBJ2-1	NA	TRBV5-4	TGTGCCAGCAGCTTGGACAGGAGCTCCTACAATGAGCAGTTCTTC	CASSLDRSSYNEQFF
NA	TRBJ2-5	TRBD1	TRBV18	TGTGCCAGCTCACCCGGACAGGGATTGGAAGAGACCCAGTACTTC	CASSPGQGLEETQYF
few	TRBJ1-6	TRBD1	TRBV10-3	TGTGCCATCAGTGAGGGGACAGGGTTCTCCTATAATTCACCCCTCCACTTT	CAISEGTGFSYNSPLHF
once	TRBJ1-6	NA	TRBV4-1	TGCGCCAGCAGCCAAGAAGCGCATCATAATTCACCCCTCCACTTT	CASSQEAHHNSPLHF
NA	TRBJ2-5	NA	TRBV7-2	TGTGCCAGCAGCCCACCGGAAGAGATGGGGACCCAGTACTTC	CASSPPEEMGTQYF
NA	TRBJ2-7	NA	TRBV28	TGTGCCAGCACCAACAGGGATTGGTCCTACGAGCAGTACTTC	CASTNRDWSYEQYF
NA	TRBJ2-1	TRBD1	TRBV10-3	TGTGCCATCCGTCGGTGGGACAGGGACTACAATGAGCAGTTCTTC	CAIRRWDRDYNEQFF
NA	TRBJ2-5	NA	TRBV13	TGTGCCAGCAGCCGGACGGTGGGCATTGAGACCCAGTACTTC	CASSRTVGIETQYF
few	TRBJ1-2	NA	TRBV20-1	TGCAGTCTCGAGGGTATTCTTGGCTACACCTTC	CSLEGILGYTF
NA	TRBJ1-2	NA	TRBV7-3	TGTGCCAGCAGCTTAAATTCTAGGAACTATGGCTACACCTTC	CASSLNSRNYGYTF
NA	TRBJ2-1	TRBD2	TRBV7-2	TGTGCCAGCAGCGTCGGGACTAGGGCCTTAGGTGATGAGCAGTTCTTC	CASSVGTRALGDEQFF
NA	TRBJ1-6	NA	TRBV7-9	TGTGCCAGCAGTCGGGACATTACCTATAATTCACCCCTCCACTTT	CASSRDITYNSPLHF
NA	TRBJ1-6	TRBD1	TRBV3-1/TRBV3-2	TGTGCCAGCAGCCAATGGGGGACAGGCGGAGGGTCACCCCTCCACTTT	CASSQWGTGGGSPLHF
few	TRBJ1-1	NA	TRBV6-2/TRBV6-3	TGTGCCAGCAGTTACTTGAACACTGAAGCTTTCTTT	CASSYLNTEAFF
NA	TRBJ1-6	TRBD1	TRBV27	TGTGCCAGCAGTTTATCGGGACAGGGTCCTTCACCCCTCCACTTT	CASSLSGQGPSPLHF
NA	TRBJ2-2	TRBD2	TRBV5-5	TGTGCCAGCAGCCGTAGCGGGGGGACCGGGGAGCTGTTTTTT	CASSRSGGTGELFF
NA	TRBJ1-5	NA	TRBV19	TGTGCCAGTAGTATAACCAGTTATAGCAATCAGCCCCAGCATTTT	CASSITSYSNQPQHF
NA	TRBJ2-6	NA	TRBV18	TGTGCCAGCTCATCTTTTGTCCCGAGACACACCAACTCTGGGGCCAACGTCCTGACTTTC	CASSSFVPRHTNSGANVLTF
NA	TRBJ1-3	NA	TRBV27	TGTGCCAGCAGTTTATATCCTTGGAGGGCGCGGGGCCTCTCTGGAAACACCATATATTTT	CASSLYPWRARGLSGNTIYF
NA	TRBJ1-5	NA	TRBV2	TGTGCCAGCAGTGGCCCAAGGGGGGGCAATCAGCCCCAGCATTTT	CASSGPRGGNQPQHF
NA	TRBJ1-2	TRBD1	TRBV6-2/TRBV6-3	TGTGCCAGCAGTTACTCGACGTTTAGGGGACAGTCAAATCTCGGGGATGGCTACACCTTC	CASSYSTFRGQSNLGDGYTF
NA	TRBJ1-2	NA	TRBV30	TGTGCCTGGAGTCCCTCCAGGAGCGGCTACACCTTC	CAWSPSRSGYTF
NA	TRBJ1-6	NA	TRBV27	TGTGCCAGCAGTTCGGGTTCACCCCTCCACTTT	CASSSGSPLHF
NA	TRBJ2-7	TRBD2	TRBV9	TGTGCCAGCAGCGTAACGACTAGCGGGGGGATCTACGAGCAGTACTTC	CASSVTTSGGIYEQYF
NA	TRBJ2-5	TRBD2	TRBV2	TGTGCCAGCAGGGCCGGGACTAATAAAGAGACCCAGTACTTC	CASRAGTNKETQYF
once	TRBJ2-7	NA	TRBV7-3	TGTGCCAGCAGCCCCTTAAAGAGGGGGAGTCCCTACGAGCAGTACTTC	CASSPLKRGSPYEQYF
few	TRBJ1-2	NA	TRBV30	TGTGCCTGGTCACGGGGCCCCTATGGCTACACCTTC	CAWSRGPYGYTF
NA	TRBJ1-6	TRBD1	TRBV28	TGTGCCGCGGGACAGGGTGATTCACCCCTCCACTTT	CAAGQGDSPLHF
NA	TRBJ2-5	NA	TRBV10-1	TGCGCCAGCAGTGAGAGACCTCGGGAGACCCAGTACTTC	CASSERPRETQYF
NA	TRBJ1-2	NA	TRBV7-9	TGTGCCAGCAGGCCGACGGGAAACTATGGCTACACCTTC	CASRPTGNYGYTF
NA	TRBJ1-6	NA	TRBV7-2	TGTGCCAGCACGCGGACTTTAAATAATTCACCCCTCCACTTT	CASTRTLNNSPLHF
NA	TRBJ1-5	NA	TRBV2	TGTGCCAGCAGTGGGGTACAGCAGGGTCAGCCCCAGCATTTT	CASSGVQQGQPQHF
NA	TRBJ2-3	TRBD2	TRBV5-1	TGCGCCAGCAGCTTGGGAGTCGGGAGGGATACGCAGTATTTT	CASSLGVGRDTQYF
NA	TRBJ1-1	NA	TRBV5-6	TGTGCCAGCAGCTTACTTTCTTTGGCTTGGAACACTGAAGCTTTCTTT	CASSLLSLAWNTEAFF
NA	TRBJ2-2	NA	TRBV3-1/TRBV3-2	TGTGCCAGCAGCCCACCCCTTCCCCGGCCTACCGGGGAGCTGTTTTTT	CASSPPLPRPTGELFF
few	TRBJ2-7	NA	TRBV7-9	TGTGCCAGCAGCTCACCTGCGGGACGGATCTCCTACGAGCAGTACTTC	CASSSPAGRISYEQYF
few	TRBJ1-1	NA	TRBV4-1	TGCGCCAGCAGCCAGTCAGAGAACACTGAAGCTTTCTTT	CASSQSENTEAFF
NA	TRBJ1-2	TRBD1	TRBV7-9	TGTGCCAGCAGCCCCCGGGACAGGCGCCAGAGCTATGGCTACACCTTC	CASSPRDRRQSYGYTF